This is a list of T cell receptor beta chains from one sample in a study of OX40 agonist ivuxolimab in advanced cancers. Clones were sequenced by immunoSEQ multiplex PCR, and TCRdb holds only the in-frame ones, with some missing. The repertoire holds roughly 32,000 clones, with 80% to 95% as singletons. Sequencing was performed on CD4+ or CD8+ T cells sorted from blood, taken in a trial of the OX40 agonist ivuxolimab. These receptors were collected from an adult with an advanced solid tumor such as melanoma, head and neck, liver or kidney cancer. Each CDR3 is given without its conserved first and last residue.

v_gene,j_gene,CDR3aa
TRBV30,TRBJ2-7,AWSGASGGTYEQY
TRBV6-1,TRBJ2-3,ASSGQGPDTQY
TRBV11-2,TRBJ1-3,ASSLDPSGNTIY
TRBV11-2,TRBJ2-7,ASSYSWAGRNFYEQY
TRBV19,TRBJ2-6,ASSRGPTGDLFLSGANVLT
TRBV6-5,TRBJ1-6,ASSYSGRASAGTLH
TRBV28,TRBJ2-5,ASRGQGQETQY
TRBV11-2,TRBJ2-1,ASNPGRVGNEQF
TRBV11-2,TRBJ2-1,ASSLYPRDEQF
TRBV6-5,TRBJ1-1,ASSERITNTEAF
TRBV10-3,TRBJ1-3,AISQESGNTIY
TRBV7-9,TRBJ1-5,ASSLAGSQPQH
TRBV4-2,TRBJ1-1,ASSQTGGPMNTEAF
TRBV28,TRBJ1-1,ASSQTGKNTEAF
TRBV4-1,TRBJ2-5,ASSRGDRFQETQY
TRBV30,TRBJ2-3,AYGAGGTDTQY
TRBV28,TRBJ1-4,ASSTTGQGNEKLF
TRBV11-2,TRBJ1-1,ASSYISRMNTEAF